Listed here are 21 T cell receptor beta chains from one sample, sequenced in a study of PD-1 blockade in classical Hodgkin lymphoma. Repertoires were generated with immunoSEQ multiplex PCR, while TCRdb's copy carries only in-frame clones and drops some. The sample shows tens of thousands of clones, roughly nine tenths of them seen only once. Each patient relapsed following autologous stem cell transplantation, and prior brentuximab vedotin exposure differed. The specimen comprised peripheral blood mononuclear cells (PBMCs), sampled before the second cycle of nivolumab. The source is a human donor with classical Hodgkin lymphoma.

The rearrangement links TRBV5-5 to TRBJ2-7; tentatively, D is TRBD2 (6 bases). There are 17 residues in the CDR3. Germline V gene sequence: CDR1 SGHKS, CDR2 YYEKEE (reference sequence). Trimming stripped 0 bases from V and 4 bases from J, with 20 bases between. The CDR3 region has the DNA TGTGCCAGCAGCTTGGGACCGGGACTCCAGAAGTCATACGAGCAGTACTTC. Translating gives CASSLGPGLQKSYEQYF.

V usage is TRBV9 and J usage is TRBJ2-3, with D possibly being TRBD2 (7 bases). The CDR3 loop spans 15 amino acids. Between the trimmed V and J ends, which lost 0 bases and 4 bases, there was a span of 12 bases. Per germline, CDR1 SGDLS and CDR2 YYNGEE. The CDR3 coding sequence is TGTGCCAGCAGCGTAGCCGGAGGGGGGGCAGATACGCAGTATTTT. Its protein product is CASSVAGGGADTQYF.

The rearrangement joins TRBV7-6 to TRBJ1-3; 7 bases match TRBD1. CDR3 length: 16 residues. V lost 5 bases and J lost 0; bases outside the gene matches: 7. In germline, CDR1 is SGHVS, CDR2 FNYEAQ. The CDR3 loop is CASSKGTASSGNTIYF. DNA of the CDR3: TGTGCCAGCAGCAAAGGGACAGCCTCCTCTGGAAACACCATATATTTT.

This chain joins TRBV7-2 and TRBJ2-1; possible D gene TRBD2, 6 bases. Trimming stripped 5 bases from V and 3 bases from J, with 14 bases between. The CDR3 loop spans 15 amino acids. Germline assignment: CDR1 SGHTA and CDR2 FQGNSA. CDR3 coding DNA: TGTGCCAGCAGCCCAGAAGCGGACTACTACAATGAGCAGTTCTTC. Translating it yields CASSPEADYYNEQFF.

The DNA for the CDR3 is TGTGCCATCAGCCCTAGGGGCTCCTATAATTCACCCCTCCACTTT. Its protein product is CAISPRGSYNSPLHF. This chain links TRBV10-3 with TRBJ1-6; possible D gene TRBD1, 5 bases. Trimming took 6 bases from V and 0 from J, leaving 9 bases between them. CDR1 and CDR2 from the germline V gene are ENHRY and SYGVKD. CDR3 length equals 15 residues.

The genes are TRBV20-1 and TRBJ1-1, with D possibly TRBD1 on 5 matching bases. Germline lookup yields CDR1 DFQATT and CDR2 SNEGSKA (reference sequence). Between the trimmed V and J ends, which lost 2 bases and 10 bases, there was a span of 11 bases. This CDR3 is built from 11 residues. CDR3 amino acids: CSARQGGGAFF. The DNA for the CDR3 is TGCAGTGCTAGACAGGGCGGGGGAGCTTTCTTT.

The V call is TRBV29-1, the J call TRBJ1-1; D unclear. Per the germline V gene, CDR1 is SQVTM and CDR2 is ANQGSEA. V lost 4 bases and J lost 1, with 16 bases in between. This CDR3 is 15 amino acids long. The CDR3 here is CSVGRTRFRNTEAFF. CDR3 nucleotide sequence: TGCAGCGTTGGAAGGACCCGGTTTAGGAACACTGAAGCTTTCTTT.

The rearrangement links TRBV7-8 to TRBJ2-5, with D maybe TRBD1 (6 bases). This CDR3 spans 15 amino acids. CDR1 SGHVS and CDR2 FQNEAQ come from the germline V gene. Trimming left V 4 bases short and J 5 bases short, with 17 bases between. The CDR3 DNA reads TGTGCCAGCAGCTCCAAACCGGACAGACGGGAGACCCAGTACTTC. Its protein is CASSSKPDRRETQYF.

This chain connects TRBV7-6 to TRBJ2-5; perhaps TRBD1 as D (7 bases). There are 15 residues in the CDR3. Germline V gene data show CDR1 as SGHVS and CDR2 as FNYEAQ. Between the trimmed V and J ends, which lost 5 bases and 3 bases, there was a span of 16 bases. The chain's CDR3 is CASSRRGDKEETQYF. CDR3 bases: TGTGCCAGCAGCCGCAGGGGGGACAAGGAAGAGACCCAGTACTTC.

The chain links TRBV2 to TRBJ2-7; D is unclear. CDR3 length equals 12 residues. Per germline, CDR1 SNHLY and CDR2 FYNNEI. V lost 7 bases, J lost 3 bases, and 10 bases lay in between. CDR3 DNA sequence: TGTGCCAGCAATACCGGAAACTACGAGCAGTACTTC. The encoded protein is CASNTGNYEQYF.

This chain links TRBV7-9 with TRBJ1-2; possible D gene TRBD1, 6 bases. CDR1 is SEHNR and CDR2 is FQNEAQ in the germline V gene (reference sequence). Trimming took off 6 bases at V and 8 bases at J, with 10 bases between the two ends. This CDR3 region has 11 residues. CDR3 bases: TGTGCCAGCAGTTCCAGGGGCGGCTACACCTTC. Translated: CASSSRGGYTF.

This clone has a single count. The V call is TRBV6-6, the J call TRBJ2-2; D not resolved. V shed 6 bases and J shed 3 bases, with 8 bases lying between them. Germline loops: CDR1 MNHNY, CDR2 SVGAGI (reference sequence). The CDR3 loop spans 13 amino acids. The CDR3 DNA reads TGTGCCAGCAGGCCAGAATACACCGGGGAGCTGTTTTTT. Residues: CASRPEYTGELFF.

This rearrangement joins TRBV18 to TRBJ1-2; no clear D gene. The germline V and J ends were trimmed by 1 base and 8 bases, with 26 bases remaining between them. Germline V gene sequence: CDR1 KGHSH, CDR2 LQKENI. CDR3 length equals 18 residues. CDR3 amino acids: CASSPLPTLDMIGSGYTF. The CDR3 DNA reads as TGTGCCAGCTCACCACTTCCGACCCTCGACATGATTGGGTCGGGCTACACCTTC.

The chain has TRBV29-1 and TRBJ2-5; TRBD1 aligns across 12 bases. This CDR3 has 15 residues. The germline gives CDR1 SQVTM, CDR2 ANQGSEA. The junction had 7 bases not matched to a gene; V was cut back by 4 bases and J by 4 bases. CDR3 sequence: CSVAPWDRGRETQYF. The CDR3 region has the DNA TGCAGCGTTGCCCCATGGGACAGGGGGCGAGAGACCCAGTACTTC.

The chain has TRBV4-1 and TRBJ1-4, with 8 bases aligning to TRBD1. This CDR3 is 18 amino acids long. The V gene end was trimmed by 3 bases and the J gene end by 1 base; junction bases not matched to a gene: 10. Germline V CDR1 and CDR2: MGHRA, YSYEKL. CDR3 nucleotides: TGCGCCAGCAGCCAGAGAGGACAGGGAGGGTTAACTAATGAAAAACTGTTTTTT. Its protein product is CASSQRGQGGLTNEKLFF.

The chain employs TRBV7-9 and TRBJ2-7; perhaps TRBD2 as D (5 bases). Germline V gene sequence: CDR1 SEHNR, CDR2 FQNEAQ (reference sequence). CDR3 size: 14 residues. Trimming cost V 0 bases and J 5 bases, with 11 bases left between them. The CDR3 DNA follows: TGTGCCAGCAGCTTAGCTTCTAGCCTAAACGAGCAGTACTTC. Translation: CASSLASSLNEQYF.

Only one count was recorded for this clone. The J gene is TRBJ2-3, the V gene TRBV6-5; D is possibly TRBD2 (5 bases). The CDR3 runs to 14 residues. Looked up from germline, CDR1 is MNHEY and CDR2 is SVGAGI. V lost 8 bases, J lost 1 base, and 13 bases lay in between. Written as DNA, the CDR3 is TGTGCCAGCGGAGGTTGGGGAGGCACAGATACGCAGTATTTT. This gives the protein CASGGWGGTDTQYF.

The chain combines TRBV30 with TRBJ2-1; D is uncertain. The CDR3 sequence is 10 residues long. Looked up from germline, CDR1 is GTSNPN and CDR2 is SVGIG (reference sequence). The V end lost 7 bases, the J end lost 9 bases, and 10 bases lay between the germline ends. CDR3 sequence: CASGEVEQFF. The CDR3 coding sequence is TGTGCCTCGGGCGAGGTTGAGCAGTTCTTC.

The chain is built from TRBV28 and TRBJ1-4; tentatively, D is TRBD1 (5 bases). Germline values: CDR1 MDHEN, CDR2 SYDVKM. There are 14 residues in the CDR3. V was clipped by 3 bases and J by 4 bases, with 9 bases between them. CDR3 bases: TGTGCCAGCAGTTTCGGGGGGGTTAATGAAAAACTGTTTTTT. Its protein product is CASSFGGVNEKLFF.

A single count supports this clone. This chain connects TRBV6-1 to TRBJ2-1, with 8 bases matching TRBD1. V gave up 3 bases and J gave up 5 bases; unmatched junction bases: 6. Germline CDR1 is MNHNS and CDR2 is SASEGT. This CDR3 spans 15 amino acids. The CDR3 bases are TGTGCCAGCAGTGACGGGACAGGTCCGCACAATGAGCAGTTCTTC. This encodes CASSDGTGPHNEQFF.

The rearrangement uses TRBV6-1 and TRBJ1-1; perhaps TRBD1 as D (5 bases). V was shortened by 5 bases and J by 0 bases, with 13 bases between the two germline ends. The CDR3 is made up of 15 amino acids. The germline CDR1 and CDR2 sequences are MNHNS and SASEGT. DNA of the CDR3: TGTGCCAGCAGTACAGGAATTTCAATGAACACTGAAGCTTTCTTT. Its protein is CASSTGISMNTEAFF.